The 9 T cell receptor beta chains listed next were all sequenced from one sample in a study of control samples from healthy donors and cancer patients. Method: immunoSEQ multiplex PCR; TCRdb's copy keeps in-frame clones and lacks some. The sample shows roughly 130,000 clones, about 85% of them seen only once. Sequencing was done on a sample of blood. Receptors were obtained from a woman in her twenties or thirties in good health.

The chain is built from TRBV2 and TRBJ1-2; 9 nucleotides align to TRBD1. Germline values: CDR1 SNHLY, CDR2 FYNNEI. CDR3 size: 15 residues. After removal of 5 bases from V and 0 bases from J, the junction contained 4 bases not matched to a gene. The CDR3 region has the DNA TGTGCCAGCAGTACGGGACAGGGATCTAACTATGGCTACACCTTC. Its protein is CASSTGQGSNYGYTF.

CDR3 DNA sequence: TGCGCCAGCAGCTTGGTTGGGGGGCCAAGGGACACTGAAGCTTTCTTT. This translates into CASSLVGGPRDTEAFF. V usage is TRBV5-1 and J usage is TRBJ1-1; TRBD1 is a possible D gene (6 bases). The germline V gene encodes CDR1 SGHRS and CDR2 YFSETQ. V shed 0 bases and J shed 3 bases, with 15 bases lying between them. The CDR3 sequence is 16 residues long.

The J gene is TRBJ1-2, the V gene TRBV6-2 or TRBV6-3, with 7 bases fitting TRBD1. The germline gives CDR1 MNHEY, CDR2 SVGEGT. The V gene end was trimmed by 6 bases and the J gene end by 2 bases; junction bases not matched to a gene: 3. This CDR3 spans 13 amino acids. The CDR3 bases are TGTGCCAGCAGCCCGGGACAGAACTATGGCTACACCTTC. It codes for CASSPGQNYGYTF.

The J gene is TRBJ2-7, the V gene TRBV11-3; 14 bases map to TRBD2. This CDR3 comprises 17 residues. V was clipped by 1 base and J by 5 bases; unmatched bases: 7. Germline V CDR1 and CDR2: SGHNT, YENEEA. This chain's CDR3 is CASSLGLAGGPEDEQYF. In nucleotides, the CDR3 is TGTGCCAGCAGCTTAGGACTAGCGGGAGGGCCGGAGGACGAGCAGTACTTC.

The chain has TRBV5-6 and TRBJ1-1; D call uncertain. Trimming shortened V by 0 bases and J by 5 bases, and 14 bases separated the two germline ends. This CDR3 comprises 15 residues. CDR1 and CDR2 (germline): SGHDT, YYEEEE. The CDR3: CASSLGRAWETEAFF. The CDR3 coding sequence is TGTGCCAGCAGCTTGGGACGGGCTTGGGAGACTGAAGCTTTCTTT.

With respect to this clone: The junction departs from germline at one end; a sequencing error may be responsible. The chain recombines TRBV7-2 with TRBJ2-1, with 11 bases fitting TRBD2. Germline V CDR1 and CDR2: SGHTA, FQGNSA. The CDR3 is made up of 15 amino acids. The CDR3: CASSARLAGNNKQFF. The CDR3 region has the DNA TGTGCCAGCAGCGCTAGACTAGCGGGAAACAATAAGCAGTTCTTC.

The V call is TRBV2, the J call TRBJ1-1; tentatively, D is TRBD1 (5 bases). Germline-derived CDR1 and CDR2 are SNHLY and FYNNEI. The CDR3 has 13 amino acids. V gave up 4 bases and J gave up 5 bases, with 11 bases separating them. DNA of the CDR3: TGTGCCAGCAGTGTGGGACTCGGGACTGAAGCTTTCTTT. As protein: CASSVGLGTEAFF.

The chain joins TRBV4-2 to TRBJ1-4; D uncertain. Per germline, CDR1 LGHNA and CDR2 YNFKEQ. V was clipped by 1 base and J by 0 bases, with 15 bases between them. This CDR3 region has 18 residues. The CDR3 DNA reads TGTGCCAGCAGCCAAGCCCCGGTTTCATCTGCAACTAATGAAAAACTGTTTTTT. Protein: CASSQAPVSSATNEKLFF.

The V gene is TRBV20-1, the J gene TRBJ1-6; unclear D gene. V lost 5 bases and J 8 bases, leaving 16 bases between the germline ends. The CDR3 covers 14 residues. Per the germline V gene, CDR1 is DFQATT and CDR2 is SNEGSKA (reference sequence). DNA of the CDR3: TGCAGTGCTCGTGTAGGTATCGCGGATTCACCCCTCCACTTT. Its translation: CSARVGIADSPLHF.